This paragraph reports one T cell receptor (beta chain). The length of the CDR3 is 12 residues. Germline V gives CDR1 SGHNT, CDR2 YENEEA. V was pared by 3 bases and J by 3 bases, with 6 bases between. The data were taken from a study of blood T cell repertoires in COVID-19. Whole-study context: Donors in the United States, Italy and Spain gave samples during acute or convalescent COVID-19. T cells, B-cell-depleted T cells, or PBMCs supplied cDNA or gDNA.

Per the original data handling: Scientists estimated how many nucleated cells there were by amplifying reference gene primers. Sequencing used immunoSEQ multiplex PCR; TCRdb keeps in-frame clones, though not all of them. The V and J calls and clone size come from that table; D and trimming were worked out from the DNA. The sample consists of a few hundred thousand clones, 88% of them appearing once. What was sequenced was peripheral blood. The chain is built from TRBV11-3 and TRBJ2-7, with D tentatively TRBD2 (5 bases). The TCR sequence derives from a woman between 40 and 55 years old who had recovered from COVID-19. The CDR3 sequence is CASSFGGYEQYF. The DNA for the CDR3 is TGTGCCAGCAGCTTTGGAGGCTACGAGCAGTACTTC.